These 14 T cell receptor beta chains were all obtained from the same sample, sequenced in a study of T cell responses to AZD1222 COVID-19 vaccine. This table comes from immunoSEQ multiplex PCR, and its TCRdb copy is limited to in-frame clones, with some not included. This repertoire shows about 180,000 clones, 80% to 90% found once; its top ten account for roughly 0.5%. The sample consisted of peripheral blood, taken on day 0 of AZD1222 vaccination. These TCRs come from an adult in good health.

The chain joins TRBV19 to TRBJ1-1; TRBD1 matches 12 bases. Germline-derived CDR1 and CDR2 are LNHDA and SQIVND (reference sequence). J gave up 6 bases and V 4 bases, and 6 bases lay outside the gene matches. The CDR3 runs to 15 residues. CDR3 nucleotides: TGTGCCAGTAGTAGAATGGGACAGGGGGCGTCTGAAGCTTTCTTT. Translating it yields CASSRMGQGASEAFF.

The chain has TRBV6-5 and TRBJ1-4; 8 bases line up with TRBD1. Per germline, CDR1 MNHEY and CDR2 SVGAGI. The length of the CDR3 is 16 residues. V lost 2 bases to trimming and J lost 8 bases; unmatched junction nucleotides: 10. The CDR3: CASSYGTEQGGEKLFF. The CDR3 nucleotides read TGTGCCAGCAGTTACGGGACCGAACAGGGGGGGGAAAAACTGTTTTTT.

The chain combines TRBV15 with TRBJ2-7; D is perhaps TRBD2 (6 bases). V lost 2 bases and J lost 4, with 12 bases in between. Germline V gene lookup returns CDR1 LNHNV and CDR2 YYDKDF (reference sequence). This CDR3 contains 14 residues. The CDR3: CATSRPGLNYEQYF. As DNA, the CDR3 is TGTGCCACCAGCAGACCGGGACTCAATTACGAGCAGTACTTC.

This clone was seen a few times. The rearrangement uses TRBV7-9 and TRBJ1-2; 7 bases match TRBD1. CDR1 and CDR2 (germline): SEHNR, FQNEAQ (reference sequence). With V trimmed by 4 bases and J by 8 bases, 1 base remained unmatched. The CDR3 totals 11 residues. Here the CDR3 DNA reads TGTGCCAGCAGCTCGGACAGGGGCTACACCTTC. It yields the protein CASSSDRGYTF.

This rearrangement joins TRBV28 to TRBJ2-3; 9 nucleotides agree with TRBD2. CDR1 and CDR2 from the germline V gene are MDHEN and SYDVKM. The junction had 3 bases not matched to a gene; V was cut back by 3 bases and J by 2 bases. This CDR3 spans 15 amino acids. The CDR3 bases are TGTGCCAGCAGTTTGGGGACTAGCCTCACAGATACGCAGTATTTT. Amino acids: CASSLGTSLTDTQYF.

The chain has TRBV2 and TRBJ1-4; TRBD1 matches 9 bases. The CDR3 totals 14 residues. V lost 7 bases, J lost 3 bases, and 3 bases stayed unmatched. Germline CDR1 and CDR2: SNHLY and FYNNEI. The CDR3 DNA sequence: TGTGCCAGCATTAGGACAGGGGCTAATGAAAAACTGTTTTTT. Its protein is CASIRTGANEKLFF.

CDR3 nucleotide sequence: TGTGCCAGCAGTGAAGGGCTAGCGGGAGCTCGGGAGCAGTACTTC. This sequence encodes CASSEGLAGAREQYF. The chain is built from TRBV6-1 and TRBJ2-7; 10 nucleotides align to TRBD2. The junction had 7 bases not matched to a gene; V was cut back by 1 base and J by 7 bases. The germline V gene has CDR1 MNHNS and CDR2 SASEGT. The CDR3 is made up of 15 amino acids.

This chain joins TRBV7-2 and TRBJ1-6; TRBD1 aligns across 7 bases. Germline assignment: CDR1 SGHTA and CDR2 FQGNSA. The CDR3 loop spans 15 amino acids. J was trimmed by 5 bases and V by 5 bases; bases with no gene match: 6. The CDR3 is CASSARQGNNSPLHF. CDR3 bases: TGTGCCAGCAGCGCCCGACAGGGAAATAATTCACCCCTCCACTTT.

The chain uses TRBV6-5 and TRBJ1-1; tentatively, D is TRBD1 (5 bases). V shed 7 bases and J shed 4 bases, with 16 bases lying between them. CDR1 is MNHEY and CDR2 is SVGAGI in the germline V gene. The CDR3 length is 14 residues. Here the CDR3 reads CASTKGRLVTEAFF. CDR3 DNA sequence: TGTGCCAGCACTAAGGGACGGCTGGTCACTGAAGCTTTCTTT.

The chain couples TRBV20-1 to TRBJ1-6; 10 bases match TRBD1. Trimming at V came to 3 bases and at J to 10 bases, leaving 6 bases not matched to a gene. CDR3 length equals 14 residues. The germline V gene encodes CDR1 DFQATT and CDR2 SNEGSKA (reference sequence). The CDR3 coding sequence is TGCAGTGCTAGTAGGGGACAGGGGTGGTCACCCCTCCACTTT. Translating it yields CSASRGQGWSPLHF.

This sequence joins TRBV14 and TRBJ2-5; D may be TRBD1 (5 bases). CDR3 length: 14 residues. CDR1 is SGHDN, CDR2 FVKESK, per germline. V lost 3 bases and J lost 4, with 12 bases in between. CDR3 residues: CASSHPGRVETQYF. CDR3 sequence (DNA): TGTGCCAGCAGCCATCCTGGCAGGGTAGAGACCCAGTACTTC.

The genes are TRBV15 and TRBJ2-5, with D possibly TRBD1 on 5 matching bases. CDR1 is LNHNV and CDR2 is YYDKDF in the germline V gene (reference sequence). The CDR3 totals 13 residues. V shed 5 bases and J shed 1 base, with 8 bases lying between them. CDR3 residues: CATSLRGQETQYF. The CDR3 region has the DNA TGTGCCACCAGCTTAAGGGGCCAAGAGACCCAGTACTTC.

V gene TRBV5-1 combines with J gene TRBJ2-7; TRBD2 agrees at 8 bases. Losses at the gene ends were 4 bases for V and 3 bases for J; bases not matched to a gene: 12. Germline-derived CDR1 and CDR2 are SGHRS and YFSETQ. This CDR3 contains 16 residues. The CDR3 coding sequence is TGCGCCAGCAGCCCATCGCCGGGGGGGGCAAACTACGAGCAGTACTTC. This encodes CASSPSPGGANYEQYF.

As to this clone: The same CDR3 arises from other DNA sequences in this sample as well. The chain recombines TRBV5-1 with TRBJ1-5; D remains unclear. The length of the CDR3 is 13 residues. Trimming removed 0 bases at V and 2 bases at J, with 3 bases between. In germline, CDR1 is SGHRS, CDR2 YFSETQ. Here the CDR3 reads CASSLDGNQPQHF. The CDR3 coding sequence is TGCGCCAGCAGCTTGGACGGCAATCAGCCCCAGCATTTT.